The clone carrying this TCR beta chain was picked up one time. After removal of 0 bases from V and 0 bases from J, the junction contained 14 bases not matched to a gene. CDR3 length: 21 residues. Looked up from germline, CDR1 is SGHRS and CDR2 is YFSETQ. The data are from a study of shared clonotypes between healthy human individuals. Libraries were prepared by immunoSEQ multiplex PCR; TCRdb keeps only in-frame clonotypes and omits some of them. The profile covers 230,000 or so clones, with 50% to 80% appearing a single time and 11% taken by the ten largest. The sample consisted of memory CD4+ T cells sorted from blood. Subset of the sample: CD45RA-negative fraction. This chain uses TRBV5-1 with TRBJ2-2, with 10 bases that match TRBD2. The TCR comes from a man younger than 45 in good health. As DNA, the CDR3 is TGCGCCAGCAGCTTGGTGGCAGATAGCGGGAGGATTTTCCCGAACACCGGGGAGCTGTTTTTT. As protein: CASSLVADSGRIFPNTGELFF.